This TCR beta chain comes out of a study of blood T cell repertoires in COVID-19. Study overall: T cells, B-cell-depleted T cells, or PBMCs supplied cDNA or gDNA.

Study processing details: Reference gene primers were amplified, and this amplification served to estimate nucleated cell counts. Measured with immunoSEQ multiplex PCR; TCRdb has only the in-frame clones, and not every one. V, J and clone size were drawn from that table, and D and trimming were deduced from the DNA. The table includes approximately 220,000 clones, approximately 85% detected once. With 3 bases removed from V and 2 bases from J, the gap between germline ends came to 9 bases. Germline V gene lookup returns CDR1 SGHNT and CDR2 YYREEE (reference sequence). CDR3 length: 13 amino acids. This receptor was taken from a woman aged 70-85 years with acute or convalescent COVID-19. This chain connects TRBV5-4 to TRBJ2-7; tentatively, D is TRBD1 (5 bases). The sample taken for sequencing was peripheral blood. The CDR3 here is CASSSQVTYEQYF. CDR3 bases: TGTGCCAGCAGCTCACAGGTCACCTACGAGCAGTACTTC.